At least ten counts were recorded for the clone carrying this T cell receptor beta chain. One entry per CDR3 protein results from TCRdb running MiXCR on the 5' RACE reads. The sample carries 40,000 to 45,000 distinct CDR3 sequences, nearly 6.5% recorded once. V lost 3 bases and J 5 bases, leaving 14 bases between the germline ends. CDR3 length equals 14 residues. Germline CDR1 DFQATT, CDR2 SNEGSKA (reference sequence). This sample is part of a study of neurological immune-mediated disorders. This clonotype originated in a middle-aged woman in good health. The chain joins TRBV20-1 to TRBJ1-5, with D perhaps matching TRBD1 (6 bases). The sequencing sample was made of CD4+ T cells from blood. DNA for the CDR3: TGCAGTGCTAGTCGGGGACATGATTATCAGCCCCAGCATTTT. Amino acids: CSASRGHDYQPQHF.